The sequence of this T cell receptor beta chain was determined in a study of T cells expressing NK-cell markers. What made the TCR beta cDNA was 5'RACE template switching with UMIs. From the 5' RACE reads, TCRdb lists one entry per CDR3 protein and no DNA. This table holds about 260,000 distinct CDR3 sequences. Regarding this clonotype: Its matching antigen is unknown.

Germline V gene sequence: CDR1 SGHAT, CDR2 FQDESV (reference sequence). The CDR3 contains 18 residues. Study outcomes and limitations: Roughly 6 of the donors carried dominant NKG2C+ clonotypes that took up 1.0-7.0% of their CD8+ T cells.

The sequenced material came from blood T cells: a sorted CD56 or NKG2C T cell subset, CD4+ or CD8+ T cells, or bulk PBMC T cells (not recorded which). The clonotype was recovered from a woman aged 18-70 years in good health. The V and J genes are TRBV11-1 and TRBJ1-5; TCRdb lists TRBD1, though no DNA is available to test this call. CDR3 amino acids: CASSLGGRGSLSNQPQHF.